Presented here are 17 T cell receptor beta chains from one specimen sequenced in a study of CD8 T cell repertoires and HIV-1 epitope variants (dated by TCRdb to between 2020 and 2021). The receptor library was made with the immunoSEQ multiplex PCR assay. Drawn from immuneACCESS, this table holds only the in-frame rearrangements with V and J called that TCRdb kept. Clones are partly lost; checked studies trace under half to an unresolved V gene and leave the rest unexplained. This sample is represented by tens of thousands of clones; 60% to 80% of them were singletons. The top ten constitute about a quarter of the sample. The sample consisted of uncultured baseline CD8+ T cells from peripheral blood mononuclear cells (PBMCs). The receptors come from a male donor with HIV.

The CDR3 DNA reads as TGTGCCAGCAGTCCTTACGCTGGGGGACGTGAGCAGTACTTC. This encodes CASSPYAGGREQYF. The chain is built from TRBV27 and TRBJ2-7, with D possibly called TRBD1 or TRBD2 (5 bases each). Germline V gene data show CDR1 as MNHEY and CDR2 as SMNVEV (reference sequence). The CDR3 totals 14 residues. The V end lost 5 bases, the J end lost 7 bases, and 18 bases lay between the germline ends.

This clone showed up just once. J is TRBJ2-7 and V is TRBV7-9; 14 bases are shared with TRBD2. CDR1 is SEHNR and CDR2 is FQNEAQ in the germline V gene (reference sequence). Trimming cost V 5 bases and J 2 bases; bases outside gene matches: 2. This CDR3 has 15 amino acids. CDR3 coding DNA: TGTGCCAGCAGCCCGACTAGCGGGGGGGCCTACGAGCAGTACTTC. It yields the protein CASSPTSGGAYEQYF. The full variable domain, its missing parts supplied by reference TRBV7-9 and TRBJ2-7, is DTGVSQNPRHKITKRGQNVTFRCDPISEHNRLYWYRQTLGQGPEFLTYFQNEAQLEKSRLLSDRFSAERPKGSFSTLEIQRTEQGDSAMYLCASSPTSGGAYEQYFGPGTRLTVT.

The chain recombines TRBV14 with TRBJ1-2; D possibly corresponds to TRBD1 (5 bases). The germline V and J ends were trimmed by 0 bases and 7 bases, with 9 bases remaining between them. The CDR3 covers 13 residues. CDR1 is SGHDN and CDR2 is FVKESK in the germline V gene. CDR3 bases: TGTGCCAGCAGCCAAGAAGGGGCGCCTGGCTACACCTTC. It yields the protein CASSQEGAPGYTF.

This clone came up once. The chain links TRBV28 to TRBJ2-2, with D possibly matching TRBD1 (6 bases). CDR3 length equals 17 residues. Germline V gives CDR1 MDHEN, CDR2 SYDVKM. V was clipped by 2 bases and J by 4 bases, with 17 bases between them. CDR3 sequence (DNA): TGTGCCAGCAGTTTAACAGGACAGCTCCAGGGCACCGGGGAGCTGTTTTTT. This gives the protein CASSLTGQLQGTGELFF.

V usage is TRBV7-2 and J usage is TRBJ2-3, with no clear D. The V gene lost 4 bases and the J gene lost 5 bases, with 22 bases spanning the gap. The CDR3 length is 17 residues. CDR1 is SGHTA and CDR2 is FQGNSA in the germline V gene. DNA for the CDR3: TGTGCCAGCAGCTCGCAGGCAAATCTCCCGGGTAGAGATACGCAGTATTTT. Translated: CASSSQANLPGRDTQYF.

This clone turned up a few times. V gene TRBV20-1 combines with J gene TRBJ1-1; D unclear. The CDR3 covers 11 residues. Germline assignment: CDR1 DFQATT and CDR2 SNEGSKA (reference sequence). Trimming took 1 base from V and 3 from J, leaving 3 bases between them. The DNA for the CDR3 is TGCAGTGCTAGAGTAGACACTGAAGCTTTCTTT. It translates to CSARVDTEAFF.

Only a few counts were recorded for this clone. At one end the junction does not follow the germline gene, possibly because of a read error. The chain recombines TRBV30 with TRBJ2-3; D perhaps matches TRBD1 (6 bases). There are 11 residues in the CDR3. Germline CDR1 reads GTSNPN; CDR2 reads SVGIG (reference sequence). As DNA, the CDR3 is TGTGCCTGGAGTGGGGGGCCTTCAGGCGATTTT. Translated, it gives CAWSGGPSGDF.

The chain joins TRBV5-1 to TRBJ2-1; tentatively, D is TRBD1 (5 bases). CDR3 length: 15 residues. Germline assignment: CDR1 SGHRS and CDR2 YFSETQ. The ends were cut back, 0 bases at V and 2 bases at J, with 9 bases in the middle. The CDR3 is CASSLARVPYNEQFF. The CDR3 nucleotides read TGCGCCAGCAGCTTGGCCAGGGTCCCCTACAATGAGCAGTTCTTC.

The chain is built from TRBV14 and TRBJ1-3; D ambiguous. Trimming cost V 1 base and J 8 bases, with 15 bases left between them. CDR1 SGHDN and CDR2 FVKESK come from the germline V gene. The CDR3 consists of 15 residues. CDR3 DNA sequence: TGTGCCAGCAGCCAAGTCCAATGGGAGAGTGACACCATATATTTT. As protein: CASSQVQWESDTIYF. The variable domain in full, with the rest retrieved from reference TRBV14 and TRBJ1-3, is EAGVTQFPSHSVIEKGQTVTLRCDPISGHDNLYWYRRVMGKEIKFLLHFVKESKQDESGMPNNRFLAERTGGTYSTLKVQPAELEDSGVYFCASSQVQWESDTIYFGEGSWLTVV.

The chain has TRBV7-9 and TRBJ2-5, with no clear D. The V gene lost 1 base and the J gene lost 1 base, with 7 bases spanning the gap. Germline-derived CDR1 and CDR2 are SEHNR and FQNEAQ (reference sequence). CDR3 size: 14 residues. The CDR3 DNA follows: TGTGCCAGCAGCTTAGGTAGAGGCCAAGAGACCCAGTACTTC. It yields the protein CASSLGRGQETQYF.

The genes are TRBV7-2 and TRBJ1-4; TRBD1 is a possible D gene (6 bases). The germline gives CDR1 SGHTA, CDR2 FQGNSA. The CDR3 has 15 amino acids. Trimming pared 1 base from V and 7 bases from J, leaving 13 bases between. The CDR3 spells CASSLEQGIGEKLFF. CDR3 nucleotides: TGTGCCAGCAGCTTAGAGCAGGGGATAGGTGAAAAACTGTTTTTT. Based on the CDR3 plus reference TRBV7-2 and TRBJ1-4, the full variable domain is GAGVSQSPSNKVTEKGKDVELRCDPISGHTALYWYRQSLGQGLEFLIYFQGNSAPDKSGLPSDRFSAERTGGSVSTLTIQRTQQEDSAVYLCASSLEQGIGEKLFFGSGTQLSVL.

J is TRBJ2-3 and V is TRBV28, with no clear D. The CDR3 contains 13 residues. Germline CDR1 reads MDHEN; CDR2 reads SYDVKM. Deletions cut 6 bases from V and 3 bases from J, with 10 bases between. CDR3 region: CASSPRATDTQYF. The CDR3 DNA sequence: TGTGCCAGCAGCCCACGGGCTACAGATACGCAGTATTTT. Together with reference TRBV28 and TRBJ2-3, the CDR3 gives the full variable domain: DVKVTQSSRYLVKRTGEKVFLECVQDMDHENMFWYRQDPGLGLRLIYFSYDVKMKEKGDIPEGYSVSREKKERFSLILESASTNQTSMYLCASSPRATDTQYFGPGTRLTVL.

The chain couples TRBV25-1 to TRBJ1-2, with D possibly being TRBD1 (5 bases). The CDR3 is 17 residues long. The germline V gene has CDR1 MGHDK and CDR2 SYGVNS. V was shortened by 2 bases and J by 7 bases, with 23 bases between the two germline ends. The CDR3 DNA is TGTGCCAGCAGTGAAAGTGGGCCGGGACTCTTTGGAGGTGGCTACACCTTC. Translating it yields CASSESGPGLFGGGYTF.

CDR3 sequence: CAWIHRDRGRTGELFF. The CDR3 DNA reads as TGTGCCTGGATTCACCGGGACAGGGGGCGAACCGGGGAGCTGTTTTTT. The chain links TRBV30 to TRBJ2-2; 12 bases align to TRBD1. V was pared by 4 bases and J by 5 bases, with 8 bases of the junction left unmatched. This CDR3 is built from 16 residues. Germline V gene sequence: CDR1 GTSNPN, CDR2 SVGIG (reference sequence).

This chain's CDR3 is CATSRRGQYEQYF. The CDR3 nucleotides read TGTGCCACCAGCAGGAGAGGCCAGTACGAGCAGTACTTC. The gene calls are TRBV15 and TRBJ2-7; D remains ambiguous. V was pared by 3 bases and J by 4 bases, with 10 bases between. Germline CDR1 LNHNV, CDR2 YYDKDF (reference sequence). The CDR3 consists of 13 residues.

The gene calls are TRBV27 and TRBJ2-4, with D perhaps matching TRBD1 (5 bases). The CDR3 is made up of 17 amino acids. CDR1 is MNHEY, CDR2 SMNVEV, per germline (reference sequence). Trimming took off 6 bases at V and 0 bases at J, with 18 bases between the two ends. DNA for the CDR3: TGTGCCAGCAGCCAAGATAGCAGGGATCTAGCCAAAAACATTCAGTACTTC. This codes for CASSQDSRDLAKNIQYF.

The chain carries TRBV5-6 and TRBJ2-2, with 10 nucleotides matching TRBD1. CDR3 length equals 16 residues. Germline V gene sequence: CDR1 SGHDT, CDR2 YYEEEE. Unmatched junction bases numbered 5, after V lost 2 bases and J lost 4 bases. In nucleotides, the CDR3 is TGTGCCAGCAGCTTTGGGACAGGGGATATCACCGGGGAGCTGTTTTTT. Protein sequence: CASSFGTGDITGELFF.